The present T cell receptor beta chain was sequenced within a study of blood T cell repertoires in COVID-19. Study-wide background: The United States, Italy and Spain supplied acute and convalescent COVID-19 samples. T cells, B-cell-depleted T cells, or PBMCs provided the cDNA or gDNA that served as material.

CDR1 and CDR2 from the germline V gene are SGDLS and YYNGEE. The V gene end was trimmed by 4 bases and the J gene end by 3 bases; junction bases not matched to a gene: 4. The length of the CDR3 is 15 residues. TCRdb keeps only in-frame clones here, not all; method: immunoSEQ multiplex PCR. The data show under 200,000 clones, more than 75% seen once. This TCR was recovered from a woman of 80 years or more with acute or convalescent COVID-19. The sample consisted of peripheral blood. V gene TRBV9 combines with J gene TRBJ2-7; TRBD2 agrees at 13 bases. The DNA for the CDR3 is TGTGCCAGCAGCCCGGGACTAGCGGGAAACTACGAGCAGTACTTC. The encoded protein is CASSPGLAGNYEQYF.